These 5 T cell receptor beta chains came from one sample sequenced in a study of blood T cells in healthy people across ages. A J-beta primer mix and a sample-barcoded 5' primer were used in a second PCR of about 7 to 12 cycles. TCRdb re-called the 5' RACE reads with MiXCR, one entry per CDR3 protein. The sample lists about 2 million distinct CDR3 sequences, around 48% occurring once. Sequencing was carried out using blood. The receptor source for this set is a woman aged 40 to 49 in good health.

The rearrangement uses TRBV6-5 and TRBJ2-1; D may be TRBD1 (6 bases). Per the germline V gene, CDR1 is MNHEY and CDR2 is SVGAGI. The CDR3 runs to 15 residues. Trimming took off 6 bases at V and 0 bases at J, with 12 bases between the two ends. CDR3 bases: TGTGCCAGCAGCTGGACAGCGAACTCCTACAATGAGCAGTTCTTC. Protein: CASSWTANSYNEQFF.

The V call is TRBV28, the J call TRBJ2-7, with 7 bases that match TRBD1. Unmatched junction bases numbered 7, after V lost 3 bases and J lost 2 bases. The CDR3 extends over 15 amino acids. The V gene's germline CDR1 is MDHEN and CDR2 SYDVKM. CDR3 DNA: TGTGCCAGCAGTTTTAAAGACAGGGCCACCTACGAGCAGTACTTC. Protein: CASSFKDRATYEQYF.

The chain carries TRBV5-5 and TRBJ1-2; a weak D match, TRBD1 (6 bases). Looked up from germline, CDR1 is SGHKS and CDR2 is YYEKEE (reference sequence). The CDR3 length is 15 residues. Trimming stripped 0 bases from V and 6 bases from J, with 15 bases between. CDR3 loop: CASSLDPGANDGYTF. The CDR3 DNA sequence: TGTGCCAGCAGCTTGGATCCGGGGGCGAACGATGGCTACACCTTC.

The V and J genes are TRBV20-1 and TRBJ2-1, with D perhaps TRBD1 (6 bases). The CDR3 has 10 amino acids. Between the trimmed V and J ends, which lost 6 bases and 10 bases, there was a span of 10 bases. Germline-derived CDR1 and CDR2 are DFQATT and SNEGSKA (reference sequence). The CDR3 DNA follows: TGCAGTGCCCATAGGGGGGAGCAGTTCTTC. This encodes CSAHRGEQFF.

V usage is TRBV28 and J usage is TRBJ2-1; TRBD2 matches 7 bases. The CDR3 extends over 14 amino acids. Germline V CDR1 and CDR2: MDHEN, SYDVKM. The V gene end was trimmed by 6 bases and the J gene end by 8 bases; junction bases not matched to a gene: 10. CDR3 in amino acids: CASRYSGVSYEQFF. The CDR3 DNA follows: TGTGCCAGCAGATACAGCGGGGTTAGTTATGAGCAGTTCTTC.